What follows are 7 T cell receptor beta chains derived from one specimen sequenced in a study of Ad26.COV2.S vaccination and SARS-CoV-2 variants. Treatment reported: around 19 received Ad26.COV2.S at low or high dose, single or two shots; 5 received placebo; per-sample allocation not given. Following the first vaccine or placebo injection, samples were taken on day 63. The data were produced by immunoSEQ multiplex PCR, yet TCRdb's version contains in-frame clones alone and is incomplete. The sample records more than 300,000 clones, 80% to 90% being singletons. The sequencing used peripheral blood, collected in a trial of Ad26.COV2.S vaccine versus placebo. These TCRs come from a person aged 18-65 years who received the Ad26.COV2.S COVID-19 vaccine or a placebo.

The chain links TRBV7-2 to TRBJ1-2; 10 bases match TRBD1. The CDR3 contains 13 residues. J gave up 7 bases and V 3 bases, and 2 bases lay outside the gene matches. Germline lookup yields CDR1 SGHTA and CDR2 FQGNSA. The CDR3 region has the DNA TGTGCCAGCAGCTTGAGGACAGGGGGTGGCTACACCTTC. It codes for CASSLRTGGGYTF.

The rearrangement joins TRBV2 to TRBJ1-5, with 8 bases aligning to TRBD1. The CDR3 has 14 residues. V lost 9 bases, J lost 6 bases, and 10 bases stayed unmatched. Germline V gene sequence: CDR1 SNHLY, CDR2 FYNNEI. CDR3 bases: TGTGCCAGAGGCTCGGACAGGGTAACTCAGCCCCAGCATTTT. Translation: CARGSDRVTQPQHF.

V gene TRBV7-2 combines with J gene TRBJ2-1, with 7 bases aligning to TRBD2. There are 14 residues in the CDR3. CDR1 is SGHTA, CDR2 FQGNSA, per germline. The J segment lost 9 bases and the V segment lost 0 bases, leaving 5 bases of the junction unmatched. This CDR3 reads CASSLAGGPSEQFF. CDR3 in DNA: TGTGCCAGCAGCTTAGCGGGAGGGCCGAGTGAGCAGTTCTTC.

CDR3 DNA: TGTGCCAGCAGCTTACCCGGATACCAAGAGACCCAGTACTTC. It yields the protein CASSLPGYQETQYF. The genes are TRBV7-2 and TRBJ2-5; D remains ambiguous. The V gene lost 2 bases and the J gene lost 0 bases, with 7 bases spanning the gap. The germline V gene encodes CDR1 SGHTA and CDR2 FQGNSA. The CDR3 sequence is 14 residues long.

The CDR3 reads CASTTRASPYNEQFF. DNA for the CDR3: TGTGCCAGCACCACCCGGGCTAGCCCCTACAATGAGCAGTTCTTC. The V and J genes are TRBV6-5 and TRBJ2-1; D is perhaps TRBD2 (5 bases). Germline V gives CDR1 MNHEY, CDR2 SVGAGI. V lost 7 bases and J lost 2, with 15 bases in between. This CDR3 has 15 amino acids.

This clone was seen just once. The chain employs TRBV27 and TRBJ2-7, with 7 bases lining up with TRBD1. This CDR3 region has 13 residues. CDR1 and CDR2 from the germline V gene are MNHEY and SMNVEV (reference sequence). Trimming at V came to 6 bases and at J to 4 bases, leaving 6 bases not matched to a gene. Written as DNA, the CDR3 is TGTGCCAGCAGACGACAGGGTCCGTACGAGCAGTACTTC. This codes for CASRRQGPYEQYF.

This chain joins TRBV11-1 and TRBJ2-1, with a weak D call TRBD1 (6 bases). Germline V lookup: CDR1 SGHAT, CDR2 FQDESV (reference sequence). The CDR3 has 14 residues. The V gene lost 5 bases and the J gene lost 2 bases, with 10 bases spanning the gap. The DNA for the CDR3 is TGTGCCAGCAGCCCAGGGGTCCCCTACAATGAGCAGTTCTTC. Amino acid sequence: CASSPGVPYNEQFF.